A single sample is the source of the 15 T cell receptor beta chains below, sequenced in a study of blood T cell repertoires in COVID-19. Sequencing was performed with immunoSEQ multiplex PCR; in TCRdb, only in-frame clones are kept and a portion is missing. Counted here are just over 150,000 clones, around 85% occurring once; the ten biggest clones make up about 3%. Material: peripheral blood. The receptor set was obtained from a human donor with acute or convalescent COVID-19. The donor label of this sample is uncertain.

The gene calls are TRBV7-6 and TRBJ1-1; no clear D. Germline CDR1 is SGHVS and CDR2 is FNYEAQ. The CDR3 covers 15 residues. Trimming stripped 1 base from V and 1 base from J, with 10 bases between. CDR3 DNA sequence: TGTGCCAGCAGCTTAGAAAGGAGAAGGAACACTGAAGCTTTCTTT. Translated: CASSLERRRNTEAFF.

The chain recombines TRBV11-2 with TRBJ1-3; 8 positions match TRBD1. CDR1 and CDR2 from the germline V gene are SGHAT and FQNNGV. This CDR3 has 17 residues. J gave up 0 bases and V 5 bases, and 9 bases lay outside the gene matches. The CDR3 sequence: CASSPRDRTFSGNTIYF. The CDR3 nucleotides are TGTGCCAGCAGCCCCAGGGACAGGACCTTCTCTGGAAACACCATATATTTT.

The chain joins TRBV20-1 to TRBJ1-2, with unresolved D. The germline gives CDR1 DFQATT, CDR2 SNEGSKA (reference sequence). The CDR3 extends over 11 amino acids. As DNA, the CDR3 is TGCACAGTAGAGAGGAACTATGGCTACACCTTC. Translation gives CTVERNYGYTF.

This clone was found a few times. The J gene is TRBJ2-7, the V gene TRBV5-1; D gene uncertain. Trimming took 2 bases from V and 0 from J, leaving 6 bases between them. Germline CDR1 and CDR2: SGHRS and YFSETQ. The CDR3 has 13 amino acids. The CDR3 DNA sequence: TGCGCCAGCAGCTTTTCCAGCTCCTACGAGCAGTACTTC. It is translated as CASSFSSSYEQYF.

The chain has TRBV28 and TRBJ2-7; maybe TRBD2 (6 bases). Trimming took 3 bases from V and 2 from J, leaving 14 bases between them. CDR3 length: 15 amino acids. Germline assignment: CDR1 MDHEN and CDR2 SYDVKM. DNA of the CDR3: TGTGCCAGCAGTTTGATAGGGACTGGCACCTACGAGCAGTACTTC. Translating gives CASSLIGTGTYEQYF.

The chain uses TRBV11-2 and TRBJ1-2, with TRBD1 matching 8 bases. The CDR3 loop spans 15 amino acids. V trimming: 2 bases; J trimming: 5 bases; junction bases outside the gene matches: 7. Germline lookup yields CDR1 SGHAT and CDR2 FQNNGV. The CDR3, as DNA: TGTGCCAGCAGCTTAACCTTGGACAGGGATTATGGCTACACCTTC. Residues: CASSLTLDRDYGYTF.

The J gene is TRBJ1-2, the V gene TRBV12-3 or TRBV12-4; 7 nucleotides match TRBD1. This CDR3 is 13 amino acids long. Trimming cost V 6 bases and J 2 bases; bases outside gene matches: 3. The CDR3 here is CASSDRENYGYTF. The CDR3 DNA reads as TGTGCCAGCAGCGACAGGGAGAACTATGGCTACACCTTC.

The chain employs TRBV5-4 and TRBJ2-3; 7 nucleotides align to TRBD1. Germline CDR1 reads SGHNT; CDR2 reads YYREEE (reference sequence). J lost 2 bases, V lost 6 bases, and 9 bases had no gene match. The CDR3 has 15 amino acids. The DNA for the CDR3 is TGTGCCAGCACCCGGAGACAGGGTCCCACAGATACGCAGTATTTT. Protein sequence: CASTRRQGPTDTQYF.

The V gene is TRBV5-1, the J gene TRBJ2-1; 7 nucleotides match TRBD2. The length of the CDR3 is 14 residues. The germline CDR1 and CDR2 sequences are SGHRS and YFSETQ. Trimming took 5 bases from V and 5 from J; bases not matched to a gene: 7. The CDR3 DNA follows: TGCGCCAGCAGGTTAGCTAGCGGAGACAATGAGCAGTTCTTC. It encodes CASRLASGDNEQFF.

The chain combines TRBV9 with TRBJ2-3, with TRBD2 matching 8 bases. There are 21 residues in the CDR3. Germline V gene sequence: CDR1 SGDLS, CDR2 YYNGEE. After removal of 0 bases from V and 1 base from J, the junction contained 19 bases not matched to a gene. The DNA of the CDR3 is TGTGCCAGCAGCGTAGGGATTTCACAGGGCCGGCGGGGGGACGGCACAGATACGCAGTATTTT. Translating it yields CASSVGISQGRRGDGTDTQYF.

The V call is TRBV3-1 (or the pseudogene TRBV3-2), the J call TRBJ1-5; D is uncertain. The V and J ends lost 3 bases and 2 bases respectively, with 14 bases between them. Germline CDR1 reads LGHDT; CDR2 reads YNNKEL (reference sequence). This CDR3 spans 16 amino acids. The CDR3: CASSQGVAGGNQPQHF. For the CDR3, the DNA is TGTGCCAGCAGCCAGGGTGTAGCGGGTGGCAATCAGCCCCAGCATTTT.

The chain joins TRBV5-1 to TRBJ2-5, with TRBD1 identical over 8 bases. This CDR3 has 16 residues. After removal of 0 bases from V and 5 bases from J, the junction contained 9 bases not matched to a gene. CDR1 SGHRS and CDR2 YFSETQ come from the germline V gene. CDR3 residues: CASSLGAAGGFETQYF. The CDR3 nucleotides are TGCGCCAGCAGCTTGGGCGCGGCAGGGGGCTTCGAGACCCAGTACTTC.

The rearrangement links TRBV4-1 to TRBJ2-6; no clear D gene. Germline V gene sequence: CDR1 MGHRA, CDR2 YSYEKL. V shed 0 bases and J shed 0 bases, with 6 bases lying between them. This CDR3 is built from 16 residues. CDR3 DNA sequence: TGCGCCAGCAGCCAAGATCACGGCTCTGGGGCCAACGTCCTGACTTTC. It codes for CASSQDHGSGANVLTF.

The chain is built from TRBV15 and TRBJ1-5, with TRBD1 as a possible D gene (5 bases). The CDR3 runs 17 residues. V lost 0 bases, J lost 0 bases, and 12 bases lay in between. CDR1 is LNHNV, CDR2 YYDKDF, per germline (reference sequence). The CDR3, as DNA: TGTGCCACCAGCAGAGAAAGGACACTTGATAGCAATCAGCCCCAGCATTTT. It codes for CATSRERTLDSNQPQHF.

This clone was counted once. The CDR3 DNA sequence: TGTGCCTGGAGTCCCGAGAGACTTCAGAATGAAAAACTGTTTTTT. Protein product: CAWSPERLQNEKLFF. The chain links TRBV30 to TRBJ1-4; D remains ambiguous. Germline CDR1 GTSNPN, CDR2 SVGIG (reference sequence). Trimming removed 2 bases from V and 5 bases from J, with 15 bases in between. This CDR3 comprises 15 residues.